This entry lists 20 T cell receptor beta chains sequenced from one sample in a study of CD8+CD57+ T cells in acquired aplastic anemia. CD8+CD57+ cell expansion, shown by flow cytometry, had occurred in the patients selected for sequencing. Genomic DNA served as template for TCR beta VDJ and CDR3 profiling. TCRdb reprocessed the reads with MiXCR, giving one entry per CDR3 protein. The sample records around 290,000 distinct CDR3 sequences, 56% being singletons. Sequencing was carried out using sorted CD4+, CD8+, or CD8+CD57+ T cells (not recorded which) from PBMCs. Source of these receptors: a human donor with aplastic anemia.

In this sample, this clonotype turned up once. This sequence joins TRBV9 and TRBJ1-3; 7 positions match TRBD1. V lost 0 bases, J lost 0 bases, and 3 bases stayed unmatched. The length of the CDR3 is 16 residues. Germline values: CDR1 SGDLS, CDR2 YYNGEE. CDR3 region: CASSVAGGSSGNTIYF. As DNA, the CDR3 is TGTGCCAGCAGCGTAGCAGGGGGATCCTCTGGAAACACCATATATTTT. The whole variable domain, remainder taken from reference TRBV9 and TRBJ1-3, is DSGVTQTPKHLITATGQRVTLRCSPRSGDLSVYWYQQSLDQGLQFLIQYYNGEERAKGNILERFSAQQFPDLHSELNLSSLELGDSALYFCASSVAGGSSGNTIYFGEGSWLTVV.

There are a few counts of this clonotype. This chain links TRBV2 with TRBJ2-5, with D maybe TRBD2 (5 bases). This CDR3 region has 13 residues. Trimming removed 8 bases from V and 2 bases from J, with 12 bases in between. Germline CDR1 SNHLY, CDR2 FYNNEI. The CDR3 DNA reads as TGTGCCAGCGCGAGGGAGAGGCAAGAGACCCAGTACTTC. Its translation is CASARERQETQYF. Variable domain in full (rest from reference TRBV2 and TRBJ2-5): EPEVTQTPSHQVTQMGQEVILRCVPISNHLYFYWYRQILGQKVEFLVSFYNNEISEKSEIFDDQFSVERPDGSNFTLKIRSTKLEDSAMYFCASARERQETQYFGPGTRLLVL.

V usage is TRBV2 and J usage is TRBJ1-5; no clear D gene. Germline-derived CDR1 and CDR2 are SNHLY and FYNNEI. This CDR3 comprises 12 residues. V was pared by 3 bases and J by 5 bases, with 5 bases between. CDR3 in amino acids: CASSDDDQPQHF. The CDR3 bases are TGTGCCAGCAGTGATGATGATCAGCCCCAGCATTTT. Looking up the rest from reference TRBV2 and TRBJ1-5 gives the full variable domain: EPEVTQTPSHQVTQMGQEVILRCVPISNHLYFYWYRQILGQKVEFLVSFYNNEISEKSEIFDDQFSVERPDGSNFTLKIRSTKLEDSAMYFCASSDDDQPQHFGDGTRLSIL.

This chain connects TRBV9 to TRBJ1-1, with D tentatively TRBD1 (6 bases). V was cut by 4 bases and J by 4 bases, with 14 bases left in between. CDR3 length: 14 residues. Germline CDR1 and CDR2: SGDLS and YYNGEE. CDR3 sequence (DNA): TGTGCCAGCAGCCTCCGGACAGAATTCACTGAAGCTTTCTTT. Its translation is CASSLRTEFTEAFF.

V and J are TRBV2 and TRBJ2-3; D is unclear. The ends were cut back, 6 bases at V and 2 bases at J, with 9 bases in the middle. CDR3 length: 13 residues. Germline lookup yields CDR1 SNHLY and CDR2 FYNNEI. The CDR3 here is CASRPPSTDTQYF. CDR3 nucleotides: TGTGCCAGCAGGCCTCCATCCACAGATACGCAGTATTTT.

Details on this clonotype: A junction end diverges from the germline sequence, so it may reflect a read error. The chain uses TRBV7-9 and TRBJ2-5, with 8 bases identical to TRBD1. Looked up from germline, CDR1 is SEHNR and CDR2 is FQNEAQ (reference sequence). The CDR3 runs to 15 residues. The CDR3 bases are TGTGCCAGCAAATCCTTGGACAGGGTGAGAGAGAGCCAGTACTTC. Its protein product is CASKSLDRVRESQYF.

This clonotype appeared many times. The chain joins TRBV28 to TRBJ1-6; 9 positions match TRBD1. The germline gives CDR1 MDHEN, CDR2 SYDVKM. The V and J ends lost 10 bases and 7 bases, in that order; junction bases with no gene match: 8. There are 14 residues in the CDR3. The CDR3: CATKIDRGNSPLHF. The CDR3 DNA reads TGTGCCACCAAAATCGACAGGGGGAATTCACCCCTCCACTTT.

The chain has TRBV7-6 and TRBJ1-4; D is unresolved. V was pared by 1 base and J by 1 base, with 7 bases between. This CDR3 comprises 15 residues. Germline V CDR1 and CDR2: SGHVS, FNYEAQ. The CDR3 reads CASSLVGITNEKLFF. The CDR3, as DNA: TGTGCCAGCAGCTTAGTTGGGATAACTAATGAAAAACTGTTTTTT.

CDR3 region: CAIGRGTENTEAFF. DNA for the CDR3: TGTGCCATCGGCCGAGGGACGGAGAACACTGAAGCTTTCTTT. J is TRBJ1-1 and V is TRBV10-3, with a possible D match to TRBD1 (5 bases). The germline gives CDR1 ENHRY, CDR2 SYGVKD. The CDR3 totals 14 residues. Between the trimmed V and J ends, which lost 8 bases and 1 base, there was a span of 14 bases.

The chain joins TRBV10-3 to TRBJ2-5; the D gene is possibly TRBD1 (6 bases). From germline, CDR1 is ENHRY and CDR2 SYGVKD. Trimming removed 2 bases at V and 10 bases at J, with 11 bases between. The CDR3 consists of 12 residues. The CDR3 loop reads CAISERVGGQYF. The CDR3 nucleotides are TGTGCCATCAGTGAGCGGGTAGGGGGCCAGTACTTC.

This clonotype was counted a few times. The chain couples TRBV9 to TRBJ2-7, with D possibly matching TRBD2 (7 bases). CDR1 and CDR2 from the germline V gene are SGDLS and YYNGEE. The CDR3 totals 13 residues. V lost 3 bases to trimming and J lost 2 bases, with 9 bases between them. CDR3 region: CASSGGGTYEQYF. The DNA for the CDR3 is TGTGCCAGCAGCGGGGGGGGCACCTACGAGCAGTACTTC.

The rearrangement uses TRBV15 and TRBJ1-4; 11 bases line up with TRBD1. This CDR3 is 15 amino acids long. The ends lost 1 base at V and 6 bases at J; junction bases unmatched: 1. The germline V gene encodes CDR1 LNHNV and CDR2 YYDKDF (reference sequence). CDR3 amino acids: CATSRVGQGDEKLFF. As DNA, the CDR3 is TGTGCCACCAGCAGAGTGGGACAGGGGGATGAAAAACTGTTTTTT.

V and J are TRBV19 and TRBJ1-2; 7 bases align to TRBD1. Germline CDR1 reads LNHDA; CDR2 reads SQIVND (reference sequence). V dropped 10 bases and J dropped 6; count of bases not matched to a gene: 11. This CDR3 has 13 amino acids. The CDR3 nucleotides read TGTGCCACTTCGGACAGGCTAACAAATGGCTACACCTTC. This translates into CATSDRLTNGYTF.

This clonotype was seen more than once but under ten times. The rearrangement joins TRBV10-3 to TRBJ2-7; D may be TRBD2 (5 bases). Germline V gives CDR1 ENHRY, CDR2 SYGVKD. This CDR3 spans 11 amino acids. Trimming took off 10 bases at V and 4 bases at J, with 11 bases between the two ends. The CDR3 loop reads CATRDYYEQYF. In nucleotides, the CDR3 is TGTGCCACCCGTGACTATTACGAGCAGTACTTC.

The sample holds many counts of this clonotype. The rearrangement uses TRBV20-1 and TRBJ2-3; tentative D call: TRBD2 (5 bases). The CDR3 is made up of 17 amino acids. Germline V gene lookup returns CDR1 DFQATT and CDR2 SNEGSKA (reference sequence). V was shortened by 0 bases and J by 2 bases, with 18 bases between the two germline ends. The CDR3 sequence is CSARDPHGSGSTDTQYF. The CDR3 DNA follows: TGCAGTGCTAGAGACCCCCATGGGAGCGGATCCACAGATACGCAGTATTTT.

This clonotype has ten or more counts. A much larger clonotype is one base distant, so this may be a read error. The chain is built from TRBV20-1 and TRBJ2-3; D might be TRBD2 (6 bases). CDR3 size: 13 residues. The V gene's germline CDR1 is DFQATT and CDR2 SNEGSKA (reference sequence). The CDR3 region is CGAKNEGGDTQYF. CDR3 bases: TGCGGTGCCAAGAACGAGGGAGGAGATACGCAGTATTTT.

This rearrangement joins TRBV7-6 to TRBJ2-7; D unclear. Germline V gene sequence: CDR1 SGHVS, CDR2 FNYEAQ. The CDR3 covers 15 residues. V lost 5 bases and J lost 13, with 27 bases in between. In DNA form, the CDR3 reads TGTGCCAGCAGCACCATACCCCCCCCCCCCCCCCCCCCCTACTTC. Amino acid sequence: CASSTIPPPPPPPYF.

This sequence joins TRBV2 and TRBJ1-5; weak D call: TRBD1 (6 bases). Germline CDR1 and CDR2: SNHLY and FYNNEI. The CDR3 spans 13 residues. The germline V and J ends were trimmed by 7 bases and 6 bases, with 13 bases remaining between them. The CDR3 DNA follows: TGTGCCAGCACCGGGGACAAGGGTCAGCCCCAGCATTTT. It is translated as CASTGDKGQPQHF.

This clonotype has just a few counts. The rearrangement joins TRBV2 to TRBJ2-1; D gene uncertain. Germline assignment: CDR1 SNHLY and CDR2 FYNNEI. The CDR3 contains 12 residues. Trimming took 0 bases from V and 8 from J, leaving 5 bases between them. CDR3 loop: CASSEARHEQFF. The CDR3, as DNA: TGTGCCAGCAGTGAAGCGCGACATGAGCAGTTCTTC.

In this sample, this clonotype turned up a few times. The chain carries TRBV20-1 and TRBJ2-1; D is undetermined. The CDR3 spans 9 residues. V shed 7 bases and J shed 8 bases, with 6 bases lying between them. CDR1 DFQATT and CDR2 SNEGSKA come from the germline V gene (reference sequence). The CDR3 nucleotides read TGCAGTGGATCTTATGAGCAGTTCTTC. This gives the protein CSGSYEQFF.